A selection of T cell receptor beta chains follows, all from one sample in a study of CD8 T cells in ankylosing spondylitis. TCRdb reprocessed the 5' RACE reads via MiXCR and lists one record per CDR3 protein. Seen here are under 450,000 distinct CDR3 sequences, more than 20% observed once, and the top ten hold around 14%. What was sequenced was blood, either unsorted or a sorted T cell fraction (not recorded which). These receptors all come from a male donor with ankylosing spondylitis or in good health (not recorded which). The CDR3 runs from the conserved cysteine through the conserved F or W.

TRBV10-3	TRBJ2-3	CAISESGLAGSADTQYF
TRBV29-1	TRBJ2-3	CSVGSGGSHADTQYF
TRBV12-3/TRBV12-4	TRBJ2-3	CASSLAGVEDTQYF
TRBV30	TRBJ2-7	CARKDSSYEQYF
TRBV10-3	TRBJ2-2	CAISDSLAGGPNTGELFF
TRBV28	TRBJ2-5	CASSLKNLNYQETQYF
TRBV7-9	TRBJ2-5	CASSLEPGETQYF
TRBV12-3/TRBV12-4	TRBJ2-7	CASRGAPTRNSYEQYF
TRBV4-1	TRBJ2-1	CASTAVTHFDNEQFF
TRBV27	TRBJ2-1	CASSERSGWDEQFF
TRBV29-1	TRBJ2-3	CSVEEGNTDTQYF
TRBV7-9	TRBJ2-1	CASRGGTSKYNEQFF
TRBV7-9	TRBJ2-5	CASSLGPGETQYF
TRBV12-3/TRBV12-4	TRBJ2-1	CASSFLGTGANEQFF
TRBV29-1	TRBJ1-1	CSVVTGPGPEAFF
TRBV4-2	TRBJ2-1	CASSQNVKGASSYNEQFF
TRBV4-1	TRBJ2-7	CASSQDHGGFYEQYF
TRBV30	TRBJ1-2	CAWSVRQPGGDYGYTF
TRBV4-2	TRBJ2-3	CASSQVAGSSTDTQYF
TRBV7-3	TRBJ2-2	CASSLISGNTGELFF
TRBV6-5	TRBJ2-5	CASSYMSGGETQYF
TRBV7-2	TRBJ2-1	CASSWTHGLAEQFF
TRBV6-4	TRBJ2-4	CASSDDGIIQYF
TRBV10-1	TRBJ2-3	CASSDPGQGPDTQYF
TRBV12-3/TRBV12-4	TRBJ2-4	CASSVVGGSNIQYF
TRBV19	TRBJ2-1	CASNDFPGGTYNEQFF